This T cell receptor beta chain was captured in a study of neurological immune-mediated disorders. The study, taken as a whole, reports: When the repertoires were grouped phylogenetically, those of 18 of the 34 multiple sclerosis patients came together in a single cluster of related CDR3 sequences, which points to a possible repertoire-level signature. CDR3 amino acid sequences of expanded clones were not shared across subjects, a result suggesting private repertoires in all groups.

This clonotype occurred many times. Its antigen is still unknown. The cDNA came from 5'RACE with 10-nucleotide random UMIs. Using its own MiXCR run on the 5' RACE reads, TCRdb lists one record per CDR3 protein. Among about 82,000 distinct CDR3 sequences listed, just over 2.5% were seen once. The CDR3 is made up of 14 amino acids. Trimming took 0 bases from V and 4 from J, leaving 11 bases between them. Per the germline V gene, CDR1 is DFQATT and CDR2 is SNEGSKA (reference sequence). Material for sequencing was PBMCs. This receptor was identified in a woman under 40 with multiple sclerosis. V gene TRBV20-1 combines with J gene TRBJ2-3; D may be TRBD1 or TRBD2 (5 bases each). The CDR3 loop reads CSARDQRGADTQYF. The CDR3 coding sequence is TGCAGTGCTAGAGATCAAAGGGGAGCAGATACGCAGTATTTT.